Sequencing of this T cell receptor beta chain was carried out in a study of T cells in Graves' hyperthyroidism and ophthalmopathy. Amplified TCR beta CDR3 regions derived from RNA transcripts. During a first-round RT-PCR of the TCR CDR3, the HTBI primer set was used. MiXCR was run by TCRdb on the multiplex PCR reads, yielding one entry per CDR3 protein. Altogether 350,000 to 450,000 distinct CDR3 sequences are present, approximately 15% being singletons, with the ten largest covering approximately 10%. The study enrolled patients aged 18 to 65 with newly diagnosed hyperthyroidism of under 2 months' duration. The study left out patients who had uncontrolled infection, other autoimmune disease, pregnancy or lactation. From germline, CDR1 is LNHDA and CDR2 SQIVND (reference sequence). The germline V and J ends were trimmed by 8 bases and 8 bases, with 15 bases remaining between them. The CDR3 contains 12 residues.

This clonotype was sampled from a woman aged 55-70 years with Graves' hyperthyroidism. Sequencing was carried out using blood. This chain links TRBV19 with TRBJ1-2; D is uncertain. Here the CDR3 DNA reads TGTGCCAGTTCCGGGCCCTCGGAAGGCTACACCTTC. This gives the protein CASSGPSEGYTF.